The 4 T cell receptor beta chains below all came from one sample that was sequenced in a study of blood T cell repertoires in COVID-19. Only in-frame clones appear in the TCRdb table, and some are missing; sequencing was by immunoSEQ multiplex PCR. The repertoire holds about 160,000 clones, with approximately 84% as singletons. Sequenced: peripheral blood. The source of these receptors is a woman over 75 with acute or convalescent COVID-19.

The chain carries TRBV30 and TRBJ2-3; 10 nucleotides match TRBD1. The CDR3 totals 17 residues. CDR1 and CDR2 (germline): GTSNPN, SVGIG (reference sequence). The ends lost 5 bases at V and 0 bases at J; junction bases unmatched: 11. In DNA form, the CDR3 reads TGTGCCTGGGGGTCGGGACAGGGGTCCCCTAGCACAGATACGCAGTATTTT. Amino acids: CAWGSGQGSPSTDTQYF. Filled out from reference TRBV30 and TRBJ2-3, the complete variable domain reads SQTIHQWPATLVQPVGSPLSLECTVEGTSNPNLYWYRQAAGRGLQLLFYSVGIGQISSEVPQNLSASRPQDRQFILSSKKLLLSDSGFYLCAWGSGQGSPSTDTQYFGPGTRLTVL.

V usage is TRBV19 and J usage is TRBJ2-1, with 8 nucleotides matching TRBD2. Per germline, CDR1 LNHDA and CDR2 SQIVND (reference sequence). Unmatched junction bases numbered 11, after V lost 5 bases and J lost 2 bases. The length of the CDR3 is 17 residues. The CDR3 DNA follows: TGTGCCAGTAGTGGTCTAGCGGGTAGCCGAACCTACAATGAGCAGTTCTTC. It yields the protein CASSGLAGSRTYNEQFF.

The rearrangement uses TRBV11-2 and TRBJ1-1, with D tentatively TRBD1 (5 bases). Trimming pared 3 bases from V and 3 bases from J, leaving 11 bases between. The germline V gene has CDR1 SGHAT and CDR2 FQNNGV. The CDR3 covers 14 residues. The CDR3, as DNA: TGTGCCAGCAGCTTCATGCAGGGTCACACTGAAGCTTTCTTT. It codes for CASSFMQGHTEAFF. The full variable domain, rest sourced from reference TRBV11-2 and TRBJ1-1, is EAGVAQSPRYKIIEKRQSVAFWCNPISGHATLYWYQQILGQGPKLLIQFQNNGVVDDSQLPKDRFSAERLKGVDSTLKIQPAKLEDSAVYLCASSFMQGHTEAFFGQGTRLTVV.

The V gene is TRBV10-3, the J gene TRBJ2-1; D call uncertain. CDR1 and CDR2 (germline): ENHRY, SYGVKD. Trimming cost V 4 bases and J 5 bases, with 6 bases left between them. There are 12 residues in the CDR3. The CDR3 loop is CAISALDNEQFF. In DNA, the CDR3 is TGTGCCATCAGTGCCCTTGACAATGAGCAGTTCTTC.